This T cell receptor beta chain was recovered during a study of long-term antiretroviral therapy in people with HIV. A remark on this clone: Its antigen remains unknown.

CDR3 size: 11 residues. Trimming stripped 0 bases from V and 6 bases from J, with 5 bases between. Germline CDR1 reads GTSNPN; CDR2 reads SVGIG (reference sequence). immunoSEQ v3.0 was run at survey level. Assay: immunoSEQ multiplex PCR; the TCRdb copy retains only in-frame clones and omits some. The sample has about 11,000 clones; approximately 90% are singletons. Study findings and constraints: Relative to transplant donor controls, diversity remained lower despite increasing after ART. Unavailable data included ART adherence, viral resistance and therapy changes (switches in treatment). Gathering of blood took place between the mid-2000s and the late 2010s, possibly under older ART regimens.

This chain joins TRBV30 and TRBJ1-1; D gene uncertain. The sequencing here drew on unsorted PBMCs, taken 0.2 years before starting antiretroviral therapy. This TCR was sampled from a woman between 40 and 50 years old with HIV. CDR3 residues: CAWSVRAEAFF. Written as DNA, the CDR3 is TGTGCCTGGAGTGTAAGGGCTGAAGCTTTCTTT. The whole variable domain, remainder taken from reference TRBV30 and TRBJ1-1, is SQTIHQWPATLVQPVGSPLSLECTVEGTSNPNLYWYRQAAGRGLQLLFYSVGIGQISSEVPQNLSASRPQDRQFILSSKKLLLSDSGFYLCAWSVRAEAFFGQGTRLTVV.